This TCR beta chain emerged from a study of shared clonotypes between healthy human individuals. This clone showed up just a few times. Its antigen is still unknown. Other DNA sequences in this sample translate to the same CDR3. All donors were Caucasian adults living in Nashville, Tennessee. The data were produced by immunoSEQ multiplex PCR, yet TCRdb's version contains in-frame clones alone and is incomplete. The sample records 950,000 to 1,100,000 clones, roughly 70% being singletons. V shed 4 bases, J shed 4 bases, and the junction held 6 bases outside the gene matches. Germline CDR1 reads SQVTM; CDR2 reads ANQGSEA. The CDR3 is 13 residues long. Study-wide points: Relative to their counterparts shared across all four donors, non-shared clonotypes exhibited diminished generation probabilities.

V usage is TRBV29-1 and J usage is TRBJ2-5; the match to TRBD1 covers 7 bases. The receptor's source is a man younger than 35 in good health. The sample was memory CD4+ T cells sorted from blood. Subset in this sample: CD45RA-negative fraction. The CDR3 reads CSVGEGARETQYF. CDR3 nucleotide sequence: TGCAGCGTTGGTGAGGGGGCGCGAGAGACCCAGTACTTC.